Below are 24 T cell receptor beta chains sequenced from a single sample in a study of cytomegalovirus exposure and HLA in healthy donors. In the PCR, 60 Vbeta and 13 Jbeta primers were used. TCRdb's table, derived via immunoSEQ multiplex PCR, lists solely in-frame clones and lacks some. The profile shows fewer than 200,000 clones, around 75% of them singletons. What was sequenced was PBMCs. These receptors were collected from a female donor in good health and CMV-seronegative.

The chain combines TRBV6-6 with TRBJ1-6, with TRBD1 matching 7 bases. Germline V gene data show CDR1 as MNHNY and CDR2 as SVGAGI (reference sequence). The CDR3 is made up of 16 amino acids. V lost 3 bases to trimming and J lost 8 bases; unmatched junction nucleotides: 10. The CDR3 DNA sequence: TGTGCCAGCAGTTATGAGGGACAGCTCTTTCATTCACCCCTCCACTTT. Translated: CASSYEGQLFHSPLHF.

The V call is TRBV2, the J call TRBJ2-1; 9 bases agree with TRBD2. The CDR3 consists of 14 residues. CDR1 SNHLY and CDR2 FYNNEI come from the germline V gene. Trimming removed 4 bases from V and 6 bases from J; junction bases left unmatched: 4. CDR3 in amino acids: CASSAAGGPNEQFF. Here the CDR3 DNA reads TGTGCCAGCAGTGCAGCGGGAGGTCCCAATGAGCAGTTCTTC.

The J gene is TRBJ1-5, the V gene TRBV6-6; 8 nucleotides match TRBD1. The CDR3 sequence is 13 residues long. CDR1 is MNHNY and CDR2 is SVGAGI in the germline V gene (reference sequence). V lost 8 bases and J lost 3; bases outside the gene matches: 3. The CDR3 nucleotides are TGTGCCAGCCGGGGACAGGACAATCAGCCCCAGCATTTT. Translated: CASRGQDNQPQHF.

This clone was detected only a few times. The J gene is TRBJ1-1, the V gene TRBV29-1; TRBD1 is a possible D gene (5 bases). The V end was cut by 3 bases, the J end by 2 bases, with 13 bases between. The germline CDR1 and CDR2 sequences are SQVTM and ANQGSEA. This CDR3 spans 14 amino acids. CDR3 amino acids: CSVEVTDRNTEAFF. CDR3 coding DNA: TGCAGCGTTGAGGTCACAGACAGAAACACTGAAGCTTTCTTT.

This clone was counted between two and nine times. The chain uses TRBV12-2 and TRBJ2-7; the table's D call of TRBD1 was not tested on the DNA. TRBV12-2 is reported as a pseudogene. The CDR3 length is 17 residues. The CDR3 loop is CASRLGGPGPIPLEQYF. The CDR3 DNA sequence: TGTGCAAGTCGCTTAGGGGGCCCGGGTCCCATTCCCCTCGAGCAGTACTTC.

The genes are TRBV9 and TRBJ2-7, with 13 bases identical to TRBD2. Germline V gene sequence: CDR1 SGDLS, CDR2 YYNGEE. The CDR3 loop spans 16 amino acids. The junction had 11 bases not matched to a gene; V was cut back by 5 bases and J by 6 bases. CDR3 region: CASSYRGTSGISEQYF. DNA of the CDR3: TGTGCCAGCAGTTACCGAGGGACTAGCGGGATAAGCGAGCAGTACTTC.

The chain uses TRBV6-1 and TRBJ1-1; D uncertain. The CDR3 length is 13 residues. Germline assignment: CDR1 MNHNS and CDR2 SASEGT. V was pared by 2 bases and J by 5 bases, with 9 bases between. CDR3 amino acids: CASSESLRTEAFF. The CDR3 nucleotides are TGTGCCAGCAGTGAATCGTTGAGGACTGAAGCTTTCTTT.

This chain connects TRBV30 to TRBJ2-7; weak D call: TRBD2 (6 bases). The germline CDR1 and CDR2 sequences are GTSNPN and SVGIG (reference sequence). This CDR3 has 14 amino acids. V was trimmed by 2 bases and J by 0 bases, leaving 11 bases between them. CDR3 protein: CAWSRAGLSYEQYF. CDR3 coding DNA: TGTGCCTGGAGTAGGGCGGGGCTCTCCTACGAGCAGTACTTC.

This clone is a singleton in its sample. CDR3 protein: CASGFSGVNYGYTF. DNA of the CDR3: TGTGCTAGTGGTTTTTCAGGGGTAAACTATGGCTACACCTTC. The V gene is TRBV12-5, the J gene TRBJ1-2, with D perhaps TRBD1 (6 bases). Germline CDR1 LGHNT, CDR2 FRNRAP. The CDR3 loop spans 14 amino acids. V gave up 3 bases and J gave up 2 bases, with 10 bases separating them. The variable domain in full, with the rest retrieved from reference TRBV12-5 and TRBJ1-2, is DARVTQTPRHKVTEMGQEVTMRCQPILGHNTVFWYRQTMMQGLELLAYFRNRAPLDDSGMPKDRFSAEMPDATLATLKIQPSEPRDSAVYFCASGFSGVNYGYTFGSGTRLTVV.

The chain links TRBV30 to TRBJ2-3; 11 bases agree with TRBD1. Germline V gene sequence: CDR1 GTSNPN, CDR2 SVGIG (reference sequence). CDR3 length: 15 residues. Unmatched junction bases numbered 5, after V lost 4 bases and J lost 2 bases. The CDR3, as DNA: TGTGCCTGGACAACGGGACAGGGGGTCACAGATACGCAGTATTTT. As protein: CAWTTGQGVTDTQYF.

The chain uses TRBV4-1 and TRBJ2-7; TRBD2 might be the D (5 bases). Trimming pared 1 base from V and 2 bases from J, leaving 12 bases between. The germline gives CDR1 MGHRA, CDR2 YSYEKL. CDR3 length: 15 residues. CDR3 DNA sequence: TGCGCCAGCAGCCAAGGAGGGAACGGGGCCTACGAGCAGTACTTC. This sequence encodes CASSQGGNGAYEQYF.

V gene TRBV6-5 combines with J gene TRBJ1-1, with TRBD1 identical over 9 bases. Germline CDR1 reads MNHEY; CDR2 reads SVGAGI. The ends lost 2 bases at V and 4 bases at J; junction bases unmatched: 5. The CDR3 is made up of 15 amino acids. For the CDR3, the DNA is TGTGCCAGCAGTTACGACGGACAGGGGATCACTGAAGCTTTCTTT. The encoded protein is CASSYDGQGITEAFF.

Of note for this clone: Other DNA sequences of this sample code for an identical CDR3. The rearrangement links TRBV5-1 to TRBJ2-1, with TRBD1 identical over 12 bases. The CDR3 length is 19 residues. The V and J ends lost 2 bases and 0 bases, in that order; junction bases with no gene match: 9. Per germline, CDR1 SGHRS and CDR2 YFSETQ. The CDR3 DNA follows: TGCGCCAGCAGCTTAGGGACAGGGGGCTCCTTGAGCTCCTACAATGAGCAGTTCTTC. Its protein is CASSLGTGGSLSSYNEQFF.

CDR3 nucleotide sequence: TGTGCCAGCAGCTTTCCGGGGAAAGGTGGCTACACCTTC. This sequence encodes CASSFPGKGGYTF. The chain couples TRBV7-8 to TRBJ1-2; no clear D gene. Looked up from germline, CDR1 is SGHVS and CDR2 is FQNEAQ. V shed 3 bases and J shed 7 bases, with 12 bases lying between them. The CDR3 spans 13 residues.

The chain has TRBV11-3 and TRBJ1-1, with no clear D. CDR1 and CDR2 (germline): SGHNT, YENEEA. V gave up 4 bases and J gave up 1 base, with 7 bases separating them. The CDR3 runs 13 residues. The CDR3 sequence is CASSSSGNTEAFF. CDR3 in DNA: TGTGCCAGCAGCTCGTCGGGGAACACTGAAGCTTTCTTT.

The chain couples TRBV30 to TRBJ1-3; 7 bases agree with TRBD1. This CDR3 is 16 amino acids long. Germline loops: CDR1 GTSNPN, CDR2 SVGIG (reference sequence). With 5 bases clipped from V and 7 bases from J, the junction kept 17 bases outside the gene matches. CDR3 protein: CAWGAPDRAVGNTIYF. The CDR3 DNA follows: TGTGCCTGGGGGGCCCCTGACAGGGCTGTTGGGAACACCATATATTTT.

The rearrangement links TRBV11-2 to TRBJ2-7; 11 bases match TRBD2. V gave up 5 bases and J gave up 0 bases; unmatched junction bases: 3. CDR1 and CDR2 (germline): SGHAT, FQNNGV. CDR3 length: 15 amino acids. CDR3 in amino acids: CASSTTSGDSYEQYF. As DNA, the CDR3 is TGTGCCAGCAGCACGACTAGCGGGGACTCCTACGAGCAGTACTTC. The full variable domain, with the rest looked up from reference TRBV11-2 and TRBJ2-7, is EAGVAQSPRYKIIEKRQSVAFWCNPISGHATLYWYQQILGQGPKLLIQFQNNGVVDDSQLPKDRFSAERLKGVDSTLKIQPAKLEDSAVYLCASSTTSGDSYEQYFGPGTRLTVT.

V usage is TRBV7-3 and J usage is TRBJ1-4; D may be TRBD1 (6 bases). From germline, CDR1 is SGHTA and CDR2 FQGTGA. V was shortened by 11 bases and J by 8 bases, with 15 bases between the two germline ends. This CDR3 region has 12 residues. The CDR3 region has the DNA TGTGCCGGGGGGGGGCGCTGGGAAAAACTGTTTTTT. Translating gives CAGGGRWEKLFF.

The rearrangement links TRBV7-3 to TRBJ2-7; D not certain. The CDR3 consists of 12 residues. Trimming removed 2 bases from V and 4 bases from J, with 6 bases in between. The germline V gene has CDR1 SGHTA and CDR2 FQGTGA. The CDR3 here is CASSLPPYEQYF. The CDR3 DNA sequence: TGTGCCAGCAGCTTACCCCCGTACGAGCAGTACTTC.

The chain joins TRBV13 to TRBJ2-3, with TRBD2 matching over 10 bases. Trimming cost V 3 bases and J 2 bases; bases outside gene matches: 11. The CDR3 sequence is 18 residues long. CDR1 is PRHDT and CDR2 is FYEKMQ in the germline V gene (reference sequence). The CDR3 sequence is CASSFARTSGTVTDTQYF. The CDR3 region has the DNA TGTGCCAGCAGCTTCGCCCGGACTAGCGGAACGGTCACAGATACGCAGTATTTT.

This chain joins TRBV4-1 and TRBJ1-4, with D possibly TRBD1 on 5 matching bases. The CDR3 runs 14 residues. The germline gives CDR1 MGHRA, CDR2 YSYEKL. Trimming took 3 bases from V and 7 from J, leaving 12 bases between them. CDR3 nucleotides: TGCGCCAGCAGCCAGGGCGGGGGTCGTGAAAAACTGTTTTTT. Protein product: CASSQGGGREKLFF.

This clone was found a few times. The chain employs TRBV7-9 and TRBJ1-2; D is uncertain. The length of the CDR3 is 12 residues. Germline V gene sequence: CDR1 SEHNR, CDR2 FQNEAQ (reference sequence). The V end was cut by 5 bases, the J end by 9 bases, with 13 bases between. DNA of the CDR3: TGTGCCAGCAGCCCGCTGACAACCCGCTACACCTTC. Translation: CASSPLTTRYTF. Combining the CDR3 with reference TRBV7-9 and TRBJ1-2 gives the whole variable domain DTGVSQNPRHKITKRGQNVTFRCDPISEHNRLYWYRQTLGQGPEFLTYFQNEAQLEKSRLLSDRFSAERPKGSFSTLEIQRTEQGDSAMYLCASSPLTTRYTFGSGTRLTVV.

The chain couples TRBV7-2 to TRBJ2-7; 10 bases align to TRBD2. The germline CDR1 and CDR2 sequences are SGHTA and FQGNSA. V dropped 5 bases and J dropped 3; count of bases not matched to a gene: 19. This CDR3 spans 19 amino acids. The CDR3 nucleotides read TGTGCCAGCAGCCCCCGGGGGGGGAGCGGGAGGGCCCTCGACTACGAGCAGTACTTC. This encodes CASSPRGGSGRALDYEQYF.

This clone was counted a few times. The chain employs TRBV18 and TRBJ2-7, with a possible D match to TRBD1 (5 bases). V lost 6 bases, J lost 2 bases, and 14 bases lay in between. The CDR3 contains 14 residues. Germline V gene data show CDR1 as KGHSH and CDR2 as LQKENI. This CDR3 is CASSPTVPTYEQYF. The CDR3 nucleotides read TGTGCCAGCTCGCCGACAGTCCCCACCTACGAGCAGTACTTC.